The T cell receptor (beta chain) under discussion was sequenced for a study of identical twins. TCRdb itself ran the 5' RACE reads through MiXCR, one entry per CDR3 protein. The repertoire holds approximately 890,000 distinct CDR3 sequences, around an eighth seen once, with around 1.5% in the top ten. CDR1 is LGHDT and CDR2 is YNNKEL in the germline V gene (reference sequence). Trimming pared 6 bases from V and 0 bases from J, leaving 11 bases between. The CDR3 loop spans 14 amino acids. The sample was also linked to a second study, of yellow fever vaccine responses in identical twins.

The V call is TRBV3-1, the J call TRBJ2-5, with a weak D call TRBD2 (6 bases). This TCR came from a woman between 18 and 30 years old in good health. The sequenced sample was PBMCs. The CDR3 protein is CASSRRGNQETQYF. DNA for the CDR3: TGTGCCAGCAGTAGGCGGGGAAACCAAGAGACCCAGTACTTC.